In this sample, the clone carrying this T cell receptor beta chain turned up many times. The data stem from a study of human T cells and chemical hapten exposure. Germline V gene sequence: CDR1 LGHDT, CDR2 YNNKEL (reference sequence). V dropped 6 bases and J dropped 0 bases, with 18 bases sitting between them. This CDR3 comprises 17 residues. Time point here: patch test 3, about 24 weeks after DPC sensitization. The treatment: therapeutic diphenylcyclopropenone sensitization with weekly scalp DPC. The drawing of blood occurred before each patch test was applied. TCRdb fed the RACE reads into MiXCR, producing one record per CDR3 protein. The sample carries tens of thousands of distinct CDR3 sequences, approximately 11% recorded once.

The chain combines TRBV3-1 with TRBJ1-5; D gene ambiguous. Source: whole blood, taken in connection with sensitization to the hapten diphenylcyclopropenone (DPC). This clonotype was sampled from a woman in her thirties with alopecia areata. Some clones in this sample may be carry-over from other donors' samples. The CDR3 region is CASSLGPPVGSNQPQHF. CDR3 DNA: TGTGCCAGCAGTTTGGGCCCCCCGGTCGGTAGCAATCAGCCCCAGCATTTT.